This T cell receptor beta chain was captured in a study of cytomegalovirus exposure and HLA in healthy donors. V was trimmed by 0 bases and J by 3 bases, leaving 12 bases between them. CDR3 length: 16 residues. Germline CDR1 reads MNHNS; CDR2 reads SASEGT. Overall study results and limits: In vitro testing confirmed a few CMV-associated chains as specific for CMV antigens. The tendency of first-cohort TCR clusters to co-occur in the roughly 110 validation repertoires was the finding of a later analysis.

This clone was seen once. The antigen is unknown. Only in-frame clones appear in the TCRdb table, and some are missing; sequencing was by immunoSEQ multiplex PCR. The sample includes over 100,000 clones, about nine tenths seen only once; the top ten take roughly 2.2%. While the first cohort had around 700 subjects, the donors belonged to the separate validation cohort of fewer than 150 subjects. The rearrangement links TRBV6-1 to TRBJ1-3; no definite D call. This clonotype was sampled from a young woman in good health and CMV-seronegative. Sample: PBMCs. The chain's CDR3 is CASSEALSDGGNTIYF. CDR3 bases: TGTGCCAGCAGTGAAGCGCTTTCAGATGGTGGAAACACCATATATTTT.